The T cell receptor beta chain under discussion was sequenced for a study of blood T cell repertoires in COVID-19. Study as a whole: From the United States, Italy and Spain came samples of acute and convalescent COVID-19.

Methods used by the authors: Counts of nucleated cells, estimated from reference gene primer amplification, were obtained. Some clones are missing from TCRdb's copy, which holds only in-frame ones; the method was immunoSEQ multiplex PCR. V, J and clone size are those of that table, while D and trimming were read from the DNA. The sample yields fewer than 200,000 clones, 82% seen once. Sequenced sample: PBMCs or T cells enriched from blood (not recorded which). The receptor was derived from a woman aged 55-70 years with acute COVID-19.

The CDR3 DNA is TGTGCCAGCTCACCCAGGGGAGAAACTGAAGCTTTCTTT. It yields the protein CASSPRGETEAFF. The chain has TRBV18 and TRBJ1-1; a weak D match, TRBD1 (6 bases). V was pared by 3 bases and J by 5 bases, with 10 bases between. Germline V lookup: CDR1 KGHSH, CDR2 LQKENI. This CDR3 is 13 amino acids long.